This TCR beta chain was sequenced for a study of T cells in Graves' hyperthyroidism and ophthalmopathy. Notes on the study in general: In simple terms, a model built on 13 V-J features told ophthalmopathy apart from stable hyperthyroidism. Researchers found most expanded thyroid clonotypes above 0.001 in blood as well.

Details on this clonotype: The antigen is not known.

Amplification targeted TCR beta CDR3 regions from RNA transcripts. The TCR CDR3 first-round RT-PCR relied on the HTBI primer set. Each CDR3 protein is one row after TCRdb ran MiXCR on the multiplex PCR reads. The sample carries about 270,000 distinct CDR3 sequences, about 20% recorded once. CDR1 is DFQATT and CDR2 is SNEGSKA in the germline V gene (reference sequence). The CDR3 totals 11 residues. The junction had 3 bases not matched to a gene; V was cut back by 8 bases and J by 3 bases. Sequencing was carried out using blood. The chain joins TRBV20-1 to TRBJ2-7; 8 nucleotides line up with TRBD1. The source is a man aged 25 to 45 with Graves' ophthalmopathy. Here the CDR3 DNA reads TGCAGTACAGGGGGTCTCTACGAGCAGTACTTC. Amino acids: CSTGGLYEQYF.